This T cell receptor (beta chain) is drawn from a study of CD8+ T cells in alopecia areata. The authors extracted RNA and reverse transcribed it into cDNA as the sequencing template. Measured with immunoSEQ multiplex PCR; TCRdb has only the in-frame clones, and not every one. The table records roughly 120,000 clones, less than 70% of them present only once. The study, taken as a whole, reports: Normal scalp had lower clonality than lesional scalp, with alopecia totalis/universalis lesions showing this most strongly. Against the mouse data, patients shared TCRs less clearly, possibly for HLA reasons. The study also sequences resident alphabeta T cells of normal skin in scalp samples.

This CDR3 comprises 15 residues. V lost 4 bases, J lost 8 bases, and 8 bases stayed unmatched. Germline loops: CDR1 SGHDT, CDR2 YYEEEE. Sorted out of PBMCs were CD4+ T cells and CD8+ T cells. On this clone itself: Its antigen is undetermined.

This TCR was sampled from a human donor in good health. The chain recombines TRBV5-6 with TRBJ2-3, with TRBD2 matching 12 bases. Material: CD4+ T cells sorted from blood. The CDR3 DNA is TGTGCCAGCAGCCGGACTAGCGGGGCCCAGGGTACGCAGTATTTT. It codes for CASSRTSGAQGTQYF.